This TCR beta chain appears in the sequencing data of a study of T cells in tumors after PD-1 blockade. Study background: Prior checkpoint blockade, systemic immunosuppressant use, or anti-cancer therapy within 4 weeks excluded patients. Either cemiplimab 350 mg every 2 weeks or pembrolizumab 200 mg every 3 weeks was given. Whole-study findings and limits: Clonal replacement, not reinvigoration, is suggested for expanded exhausted CD8+ clones after therapy. Some novel exhausted tumor clones appeared in pre-treatment blood, suggesting peripheral recruitment.

The protocol was immunoSEQ multiplex PCR, while the TCRdb copy is restricted to in-frame clones and leaves out a portion. Found here are 10,000 to 15,000 clones, roughly 60% of them singletons; the top ten hold more than 25%. CDR3 length: 16 residues. Germline CDR1 is SGHRS and CDR2 is YFSETQ. V gave up 1 base and J gave up 1 base; unmatched junction bases: 1. In the case of this clone: Its antigen is unidentified.

The rearrangement uses TRBV5-1 and TRBJ2-2; TRBD2 agrees at 10 bases. This TCR was recovered from a human donor with cutaneous squamous cell carcinoma. Here the sequenced sample was tumor tissue, taken before anti-PD-1 treatment. The CDR3 bases are TGCGCCAGCAGCTTGCGACTAGCGGGGAACACCGGGGAGCTGTTTTTT. Protein: CASSLRLAGNTGELFF.